This TCR beta chain was documented in a study of identical twins. In TCRdb, the 5' RACE reads were re-called with MiXCR into one record per CDR3 protein. The sample yields 250,000 or so distinct CDR3 sequences, approximately 7.9% seen once. This clonotype was detected a few times. Antigen specificity is unknown. The V gene lost 2 bases and the J gene lost 5 bases, with 5 bases spanning the gap. The CDR3 is 12 residues long. General study results and limits: For monozygotic twins, models underestimated out-of-frame TCR alpha sharing. The study based its conclusions on cross-sectional statistical analysis and did not follow the same donors.

These data also formed part of another study, on yellow fever vaccine responses in identical twins.

The TCR originated in a woman under 30 in good health. Input material: CD8+ T cells sorted from blood. V is TRBV12-3 or TRBV12-4 and J is TRBJ2-3, with D hard to call. The CDR3 DNA is TGTGCCAGCAGTTTAAGGCGAGATACGCAGTATTTT. This sequence encodes CASSLRRDTQYF.